This T cell receptor (beta chain) emerged from a study of T cell responses to AZD1222 COVID-19 vaccine. This clone was detected only a few times. Its antigen is unknown. Points from the study as a whole: Nearly half of spike-specific TCRs reportedly target variant regions that are unmutated in the B.1.351 and B.1.1.7 variants. With dominance at 160-218 and 743-854, vaccine-associated CD4 TCRs spanned spike. It should be noted that donors were predominantly white British and more often female, and clonal diversity was possibly underestimated.

The repertoire was sequenced with immunoSEQ multiplex PCR; TCRdb's copy has only in-frame clones and lacks some. The sample yields about 85,000 clones, approximately 86% seen once. Germline V gene sequence: CDR1 SEHNR, CDR2 FQNEAQ (reference sequence). Trimming removed 0 bases at V and 5 bases at J, with 7 bases between. The CDR3 runs to 13 residues. The receptor's source is an adult in good health. This chain links TRBV7-9 with TRBJ2-5; perhaps TRBD2 as D (5 bases). Source: peripheral blood, taken on day 0 of AZD1222 vaccination. The CDR3 sequence is CASSLAGVETQYF. Written as DNA, the CDR3 is TGTGCCAGCAGCTTAGCCGGGGTGGAGACCCAGTACTTC.